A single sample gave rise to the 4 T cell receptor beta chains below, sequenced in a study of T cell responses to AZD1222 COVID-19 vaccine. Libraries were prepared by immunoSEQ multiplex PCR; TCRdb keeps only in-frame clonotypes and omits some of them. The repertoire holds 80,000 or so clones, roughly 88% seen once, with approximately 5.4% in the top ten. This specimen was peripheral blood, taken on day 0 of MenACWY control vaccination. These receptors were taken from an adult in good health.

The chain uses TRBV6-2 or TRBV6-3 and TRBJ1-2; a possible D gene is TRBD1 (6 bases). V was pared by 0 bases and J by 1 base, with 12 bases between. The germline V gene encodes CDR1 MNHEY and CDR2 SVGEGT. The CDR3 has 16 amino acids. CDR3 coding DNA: TGTGCCAGCAGTTACTCGACAGGTACGAGTAACTATGGCTACACCTTC. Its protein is CASSYSTGTSNYGYTF.

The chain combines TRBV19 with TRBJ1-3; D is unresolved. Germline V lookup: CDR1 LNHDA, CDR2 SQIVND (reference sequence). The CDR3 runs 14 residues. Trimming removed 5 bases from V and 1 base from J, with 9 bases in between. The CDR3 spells CASSVQDSGNTIYF. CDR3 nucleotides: TGTGCCAGTAGTGTCCAGGATTCTGGAAACACCATATATTTT.

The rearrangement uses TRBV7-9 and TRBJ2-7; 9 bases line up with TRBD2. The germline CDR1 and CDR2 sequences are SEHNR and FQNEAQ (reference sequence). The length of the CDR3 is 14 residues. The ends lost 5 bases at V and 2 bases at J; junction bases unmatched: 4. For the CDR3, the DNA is TGTGCCAGCAGCCTTCTAGCGGGGACCTACGAGCAGTACTTC. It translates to CASSLLAGTYEQYF.

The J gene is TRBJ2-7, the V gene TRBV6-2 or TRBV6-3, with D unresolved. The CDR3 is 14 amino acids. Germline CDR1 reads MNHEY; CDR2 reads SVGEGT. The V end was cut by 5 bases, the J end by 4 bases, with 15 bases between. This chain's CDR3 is CASSHPSRSYEQYF. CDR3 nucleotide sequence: TGTGCCAGCAGTCACCCAAGCAGGTCTTACGAGCAGTACTTC.